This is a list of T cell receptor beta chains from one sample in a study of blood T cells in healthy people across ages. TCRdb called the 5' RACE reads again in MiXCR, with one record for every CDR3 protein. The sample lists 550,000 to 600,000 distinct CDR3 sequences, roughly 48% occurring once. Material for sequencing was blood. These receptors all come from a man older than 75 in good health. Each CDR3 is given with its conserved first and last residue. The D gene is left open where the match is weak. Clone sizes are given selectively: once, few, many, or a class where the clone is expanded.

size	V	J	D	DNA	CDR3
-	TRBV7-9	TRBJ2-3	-	TGTGCCAGCAGCTCAACGGCGTCGACAGCCCCAGATACGCAGTATTTT	CASSSTASTAPDTQYF
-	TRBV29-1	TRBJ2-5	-	TGCAGCGTTGAATGGGCAGGGGGGCTTCTACAAGAGACCCAGTACTTC	CSVEWAGGLLQETQYF
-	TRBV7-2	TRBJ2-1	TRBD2	TGTGCCAGCAGCTCGGGATGGGGGCGGGAGGGCAATGAGCAGTTCTTC	CASSSGWGREGNEQFF
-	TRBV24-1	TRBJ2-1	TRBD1	TGTGCCACCAGTGGTGCCCAGGGGGCTTGGGCGGATAACAATGAGCAGTTCTTC	CATSGAQGAWADNNEQFF
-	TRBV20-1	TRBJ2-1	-	TGCAGTGCCTCTCCGACGAATGAGCAGTTCTTC	CSASPTNEQFF
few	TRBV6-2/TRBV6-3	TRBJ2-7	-	TGTGCCAGCAGTTGGGAACTGGGCAGAACCTTAACCGGCTACGAGCAGTACTTC	CASSWELGRTLTGYEQYF
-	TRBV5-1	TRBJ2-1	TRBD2	TGCGCCTGCAGCTTGACCAGCGGGAGGTACTATGAGCAGTTCTTC	CACSLTSGRYYEQFF
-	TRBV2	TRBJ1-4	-	TGTGCCAGCAGTTACGACAGGCATAATGAAAAACTGTTTTTT	CASSYDRHNEKLFF
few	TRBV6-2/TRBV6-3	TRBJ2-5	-	TGTGCCAGCAGTGACCCTCCAGAGACCCAGTACTTC	CASSDPPETQYF
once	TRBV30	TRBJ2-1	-	TGTGCCTGGAGTAACGGTGCGTGGGACAATGAGCAGTTCTTC	CAWSNGAWDNEQFF
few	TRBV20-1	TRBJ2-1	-	TGCAGTGCTAACACTCCGTTGACTGTCTACAATGAGCAGTTCTTC	CSANTPLTVYNEQFF
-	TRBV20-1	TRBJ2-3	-	TGCAGTGCTAGGTTCCCCCACGTTCCGGATACGCAGTATTTT	CSARFPHVPDTQYF
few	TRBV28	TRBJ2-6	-	TGTGCCAGCAGTTTAGGGGGAAAGGCTGGGGCCAACGTCCTGACTTTC	CASSLGGKAGANVLTF
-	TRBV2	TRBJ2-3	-	TGTGCCAGCAGGGCACCCAAGGACGATACGCAGTATTTT	CASRAPKDDTQYF
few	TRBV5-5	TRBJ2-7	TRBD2	TGTGCCAGCAGCTTGACCCCAGCGGGGGCCCCTATGAAGCAGTACTTC	CASSLTPAGAPMKQYF
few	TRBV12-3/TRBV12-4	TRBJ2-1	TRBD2	TGTGCCAGCAAACCGCGGGAGTCTTACCATGAGCAGTTCTTC	CASKPRESYHEQFF
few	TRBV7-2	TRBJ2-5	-	TGTGCCAGCAGCCCTGGTCGGCTCCAAGAGACCCAGTACTTC	CASSPGRLQETQYF
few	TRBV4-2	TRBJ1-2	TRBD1	TGTGCCAGCAGCCACTTAACAGGGGGCGAAGGCTACACCTTC	CASSHLTGGEGYTF
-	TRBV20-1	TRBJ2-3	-	TGCAGTGCTAGTTTCCAGCAGCGAGATACGCAGTATTTT	CSASFQQRDTQYF
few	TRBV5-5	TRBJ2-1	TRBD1	TGTGCCAGCAGCTACCTACCGGGACAGGGTAGCGGTGAGCAGTTCTTC	CASSYLPGQGSGEQFF